There are a few counts of the clone carrying this T cell receptor (beta chain). Its antigen remains unidentified. These donors, healthy bone marrow donors, were studied. The data were taken from a study of cytomegalovirus exposure and HLA in healthy donors. On the study more broadly: Unique TCRs numbering roughly 85 million, obtained from HLA-typed donors, made up an early data release.

With 1 base removed from V and 2 bases from J, the gap between germline ends came to 5 bases. This CDR3 has 13 residues. Germline-derived CDR1 and CDR2 are SGHVS and FQNEAQ. Study-wide results and limits: CMV antigen specificity was confirmed in vitro for three CMV-associated chains. The availability of immune exposure information extended only to CMV serostatus.

This PCR relied on a set of 60 Vbeta primers and 13 Jbeta primers. The method was immunoSEQ multiplex PCR; TCRdb's version includes in-frame clones alone and lacks a portion of them. Here the sample spans approximately 110,000 clones, approximately 79% being singletons. Sequencing was performed on PBMCs. The chain recombines TRBV7-8 with TRBJ2-5, with D hard to call. The source is a woman in her forties in good health and CMV-seronegative. Here the CDR3 DNA reads TGTGCCAGCAGCTTAGGGCAACAAGAGACCCAGTACTTC. This encodes CASSLGQQETQYF.